Listed here are 24 T cell receptor beta chains from one sample, sequenced in a study of T cell responses to AZD1222 COVID-19 vaccine. Libraries were prepared by immunoSEQ multiplex PCR; TCRdb keeps only in-frame clonotypes and omits some of them. This sample carries about 100,000 clones, around 91% of them seen once, and the ten largest clones take around 20%. Sample: peripheral blood, taken on day 0 of AZD1222 vaccination. The receptors derive from an adult in good health.

This chain joins TRBV4-1 and TRBJ2-1, with D maybe TRBD1 (5 bases). Germline lookup yields CDR1 MGHRA and CDR2 YSYEKL. Trimming pared 0 bases from V and 5 bases from J, leaving 17 bases between. The CDR3 extends over 17 amino acids. The CDR3 nucleotides are TGCGCCAGCAGCCAAGATTTTAAGGGGATTTTGGACAATGAGCAGTTCTTC. Protein product: CASSQDFKGILDNEQFF.

The chain uses TRBV18 and TRBJ1-5; D is uncertain. CDR3 size: 13 residues. Trimming removed 2 bases from V and 5 bases from J, with 7 bases in between. Germline lookup yields CDR1 KGHSH and CDR2 LQKENI. This CDR3 is CASSPGRDQPQHF. The CDR3 DNA is TGTGCCAGCTCACCAGGGAGGGATCAGCCCCAGCATTTT.

The CDR3 DNA follows: TGTGCCAGTAGTACTCCCTTAGCTGCAGGCGGGACAGATACGCAGTATTTT. It encodes CASSTPLAAGGTDTQYF. This sequence joins TRBV19 and TRBJ2-3, with D possibly matching TRBD2 (5 bases). The germline V and J ends were trimmed by 4 bases and 3 bases, with 20 bases remaining between them. CDR3 length equals 17 residues. Per the germline V gene, CDR1 is LNHDA and CDR2 is SQIVND (reference sequence).

The rearrangement links TRBV5-4 to TRBJ2-7; D gene unclear. The CDR3 length is 11 residues. V shed 4 bases and J shed 3 bases, with 5 bases lying between them. Per germline, CDR1 SGHNT and CDR2 YYREEE (reference sequence). CDR3: CASSKGYEQYF. The CDR3 bases are TGTGCCAGCAGCAAAGGCTACGAGCAGTACTTC.

V usage is TRBV29-1 and J usage is TRBJ1-5; 7 positions agree with TRBD1. With V trimmed by 7 bases and J by 3 bases, 3 bases remained unmatched. CDR3 size: 12 residues. Germline assignment: CDR1 SQVTM and CDR2 ANQGSEA. Here the CDR3 reads CSATGDNQPQHF. The CDR3 DNA is TGCAGCGCAACAGGGGACAATCAGCCCCAGCATTTT.

The J gene is TRBJ2-3, the V gene TRBV18; 7 bases are a match to TRBD1. The germline V gene has CDR1 KGHSH and CDR2 LQKENI. This CDR3 has 16 residues. V was clipped by 5 bases and J by 1 base; unmatched bases: 9. For the CDR3, the DNA is TGTGCCAGCTCAGCCGCCGGGACAGCCCGCACAGATACGCAGTATTTT. This translates into CASSAAGTARTDTQYF. Variable domain in full (rest from reference TRBV18 and TRBJ2-3): NAGVMQNPRHLVRRRGQEARLRCSPMKGHSHVYWYRQLPEEGLKFMVYLQKENIIDESGMPKERFSAEFPKEGPSILRIQQVVRGDSAAYFCASSAAGTARTDTQYFGPGTRLTVL.

This chain connects TRBV13 to TRBJ2-1; D is perhaps TRBD2 (6 bases). This CDR3 contains 17 residues. Germline values: CDR1 PRHDT, CDR2 FYEKMQ (reference sequence). V lost 5 bases and J 6 bases, leaving 23 bases between the germline ends. Written as DNA, the CDR3 is TGTGCCAGCAGCCCATCAATCCGAGTAGGGAGGATCAATGAGCAGTTCTTC. This sequence encodes CASSPSIRVGRINEQFF.

The chain carries TRBV7-9 and TRBJ1-4; D is uncertain. V lost 1 base to trimming and J lost 5 bases, with 14 bases between them. CDR1 and CDR2 from the germline V gene are SEHNR and FQNEAQ (reference sequence). This CDR3 has 16 residues. The CDR3 DNA sequence: TGTGCCAGCAGCTTAGGTTTCCGGGAGCTGAATGAAAAACTGTTTTTT. Protein product: CASSLGFRELNEKLFF.

The rearrangement links TRBV4-1 to TRBJ1-1, with D possibly TRBD1 on 5 matching bases. This CDR3 comprises 17 residues. Germline CDR1 MGHRA, CDR2 YSYEKL. V dropped 3 bases and J dropped 3 bases, with 20 bases sitting between them. Written as DNA, the CDR3 is TGCGCCAGCAGCCATCCGGCGTGGGGGGAGTTAGACACTGAAGCTTTCTTT. This codes for CASSHPAWGELDTEAFF.

The chain has TRBV5-1 and TRBJ1-4, with TRBD1 identical over 7 bases. The CDR3 extends over 14 amino acids. The ends lost 4 bases at V and 4 bases at J; junction bases unmatched: 4. The germline gives CDR1 SGHRS, CDR2 YFSETQ. This CDR3 is CASSPTGFNEKLFF. CDR3 DNA sequence: TGCGCCAGCAGCCCGACAGGGTTTAATGAAAAACTGTTTTTT.

This clone was observed many times. As DNA, the CDR3 is TGTGCCAGCAGTGAAGCGCGGGCAGGGGCGTATGGCTACACCTTC. The encoded protein is CASSEARAGAYGYTF. The chain has TRBV6-1 and TRBJ1-2, with TRBD1 as a possible D gene (6 bases). Looked up from germline, CDR1 is MNHNS and CDR2 is SASEGT. The CDR3 length is 15 residues. V was trimmed by 0 bases and J by 5 bases, leaving 13 bases between them.

The J gene is TRBJ1-6, the V gene TRBV30; 7 bases match TRBD1. The CDR3 length is 14 residues. CDR1 is GTSNPN, CDR2 SVGIG, per germline (reference sequence). Trimming cost V 2 bases and J 10 bases; bases outside gene matches: 8. CDR3 protein: CAWSTWTGNSPLHF. The CDR3 region has the DNA TGTGCCTGGAGTACATGGACAGGCAACTCACCCCTCCACTTT.

V is TRBV6-5 and J is TRBJ1-2; D ambiguous. The CDR3 spans 16 residues. CDR1 and CDR2 (germline): MNHEY, SVGAGI. V was pared by 0 bases and J by 0 bases, with 11 bases between. The CDR3 DNA reads as TGTGCCAGCAGTTACTCGAGGGCAATAGCTAACTATGGCTACACCTTC. It translates to CASSYSRAIANYGYTF.

The chain uses TRBV9 and TRBJ2-7; TRBD1 matches 7 bases. The J segment lost 4 bases and the V segment lost 4 bases, leaving 11 bases of the junction unmatched. CDR1 and CDR2 (germline): SGDLS, YYNGEE. CDR3 length: 15 residues. CDR3 loop: CASSPRSGGDYEQYF. CDR3 coding DNA: TGTGCCAGCAGCCCTCGCTCAGGGGGAGATTACGAGCAGTACTTC.

The chain uses TRBV4-1 and TRBJ1-2; 8 nucleotides align to TRBD1. Trimming at V came to 4 bases and at J to 6 bases, leaving 10 bases not matched to a gene. The germline gives CDR1 MGHRA, CDR2 YSYEKL. The CDR3 covers 15 residues. CDR3 amino acids: CASSLKSQGADGYTF. The DNA for the CDR3 is TGCGCCAGCAGCCTGAAGAGCCAGGGGGCGGATGGCTACACCTTC.

This chain links TRBV10-1 with TRBJ2-5; D is perhaps TRBD2 (7 bases). The CDR3 is made up of 15 amino acids. Looked up from germline, CDR1 is WNHNN and CDR2 is SYGVQD (reference sequence). V lost 5 bases, J lost 3 bases, and 16 bases lay in between. In DNA form, the CDR3 reads TGCGCCAGCAGTCCTAGTGGGGGGGCCGAAGAGACCCAGTACTTC. It yields the protein CASSPSGGAEETQYF.

V and J are TRBV28 and TRBJ1-5, with D perhaps TRBD1 (5 bases). The CDR3 is 15 amino acids. CDR1 is MDHEN, CDR2 SYDVKM, per germline. The V end was cut by 5 bases, the J end by 2 bases, with 13 bases between. CDR3 amino acids: CASSDLGLGNQPQHF. In nucleotides, the CDR3 is TGTGCCAGCAGTGATCTGGGGCTAGGCAATCAGCCCCAGCATTTT.

The chain employs TRBV19 and TRBJ1-5, with TRBD1 identical over 7 bases. This CDR3 has 14 residues. Germline V gives CDR1 LNHDA, CDR2 SQIVND (reference sequence). The ends lost 7 bases at V and 5 bases at J; junction bases unmatched: 8. Here the CDR3 reads CASTLSGGHQPQHF. The CDR3 nucleotides are TGTGCCAGTACCCTATCAGGGGGACATCAGCCCCAGCATTTT. The whole variable domain, filled in from reference TRBV19 and TRBJ1-5, reads DGGITQSPKYLFRKEGQNVTLSCEQNLNHDAMYWYRQDPGQGLRLIYYSQIVNDFQKGDIAEGYSVSREKKESFPLTVTSAQKNPTAFYLCASTLSGGHQPQHFGDGTRLSIL.

The V call is TRBV9, the J call TRBJ1-4, with 9 nucleotides matching TRBD1. CDR3 size: 15 residues. Germline lookup yields CDR1 SGDLS and CDR2 YYNGEE. Trimming cost V 3 bases and J 7 bases; bases outside gene matches: 7. CDR3 region: CASSEGDREIEKLFF. In nucleotides, the CDR3 is TGTGCCAGCAGCGAAGGGGACAGGGAGATTGAAAAACTGTTTTTT.

The chain links TRBV6-5 to TRBJ2-2, with TRBD1 as a possible D gene (6 bases). Trimming cost V 6 bases and J 6 bases, with 11 bases left between them. Germline V gene data show CDR1 as MNHEY and CDR2 as SVGAGI. This CDR3 comprises 13 residues. As DNA, the CDR3 is TGTGCCAGCAGGACAGGTAGCGCCGGGGAGCTGTTTTTT. Its protein is CASRTGSAGELFF.

This chain links TRBV7-6 with TRBJ2-6; D may match TRBD1 or TRBD2 (5 bases each). Per germline, CDR1 SGHVS and CDR2 FNYEAQ. The ends were cut back, 1 base at V and 3 bases at J, with 10 bases in the middle. The CDR3 totals 16 residues. DNA for the CDR3: TGTGCCAGCAGCTTAGTTTGGGGGAGTGGGGCCAACGTCCTGACTTTC. Translating it yields CASSLVWGSGANVLTF. Looking up the rest from reference TRBV7-6 and TRBJ2-6 gives the full variable domain: GAGVSQSPRYKVTKRGQDVALRCDPISGHVSLYWYRQALGQGPEFLTYFNYEAQQDKSGLPNDRFSAERPEGSISTLTIQRTEQRDSAMYRCASSLVWGSGANVLTFGAGSRLTVL.

The V gene is TRBV29-1, the J gene TRBJ1-1; D is ambiguous. Germline V gene lookup returns CDR1 SQVTM and CDR2 ANQGSEA. The CDR3 consists of 14 residues. Trimming pared 5 bases from V and 0 bases from J, leaving 13 bases between. CDR3 nucleotides: TGCAGCGTTACCGGGCTTAGACTGAACACTGAAGCTTTCTTT. Its translation: CSVTGLRLNTEAFF.

The genes are TRBV18 and TRBJ1-3, with TRBD1 matching 9 bases. The germline V gene encodes CDR1 KGHSH and CDR2 LQKENI. Trimming removed 3 bases from V and 1 base from J; junction bases left unmatched: 4. This CDR3 has 16 amino acids. CDR3 sequence: CASSPGTGRSGNTIYF. The CDR3 bases are TGTGCCAGCTCACCCGGGACAGGGCGGTCTGGAAACACCATATATTTT.

The rearrangement links TRBV30 to TRBJ1-3; D remains unclear. The ends were cut back, 3 bases at V and 6 bases at J, with 12 bases in the middle. Germline V gene lookup returns CDR1 GTSNPN and CDR2 SVGIG (reference sequence). The CDR3 runs 13 residues. CDR3 sequence reads: CAWRSKAPNTIYF. Written as DNA, the CDR3 is TGTGCCTGGAGGTCGAAAGCGCCAAACACCATATATTTT.